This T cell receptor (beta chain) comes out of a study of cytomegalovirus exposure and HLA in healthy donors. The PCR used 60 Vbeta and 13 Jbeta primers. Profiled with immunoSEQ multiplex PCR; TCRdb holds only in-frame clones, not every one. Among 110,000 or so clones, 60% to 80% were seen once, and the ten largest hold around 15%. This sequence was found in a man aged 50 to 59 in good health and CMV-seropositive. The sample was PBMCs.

This chain's CDR3 is CASSLAIPTAVSGYTF. The CDR3 DNA follows: TGTGCCAGCAGCTTAGCAATACCGACAGCCGTGTCCGGCTACACCTTC. The chain recombines TRBV11-3 with TRBJ1-2; possibly TRBD1 for D (5 bases). This CDR3 is 16 amino acids long. The ends were cut back, 1 base at V and 8 bases at J, with 20 bases in the middle. The germline gives CDR1 SGHNT, CDR2 YENEEA.